This T cell receptor (beta chain) is drawn from a study of blood T cells in healthy people across ages. This CDR3 has 17 amino acids. V was clipped by 3 bases and J by 6 bases; unmatched bases: 5. Next came a second PCR, run for 7 to 11 cycles, which used a sample-barcoded 5' primer along with a J-beta primer mix. A single record per CDR3 protein comes from TCRdb applying MiXCR to the 5' RACE reads. In the table there are some 1,800,000 distinct CDR3 sequences, around 42% of which are singletons. Sequencing input: blood. The J gene is TRBJ2-4, the V gene TRBV12-3 or TRBV12-4; 16 bases align to TRBD2. The TCR originated in a human donor in good health. The CDR3 DNA reads TGTGCCAGCAGTTTCTGGGGACTAGCGGGGGGGGGAAACATTCAGTACTTC. It is translated as CASSFWGLAGGGNIQYF.